This TCR beta chain was sequenced during a study of T cell repertoires in cytomegalovirus infection. Study information: Based on public TCR beta signatures, there were indications of CMV infection and of a matching HLA type.

A single record per CDR3 protein comes from TCRdb applying MiXCR to the reads. The sample carries nearly 450,000 distinct CDR3 sequences, around 32% recorded once. The CDR3 sequence is 14 residues long. V gave up 8 bases and J gave up 0 bases, with 13 bases separating them. Study outcomes and limitations: The ex vivo response was dominated by HLA-C-restricted CMV-specific TCR beta clonotypes.

This clonotype was detected many times. Its specificity is unknown. Sequencing input: PBMCs. The receptor was derived from a human donor in good health (CMV status not recorded). Some clones in this sample may be carry-over from other donors' samples. The chain uses TRBV12-3 or TRBV12-4 and TRBJ1-1; D gene ambiguous. The CDR3, as DNA: TGTGCCAGCCTAATAAGGGATATGAACACTGAAGCTTTCTTT. Translation: CASLIRDMNTEAFF.